The TCR beta chain under discussion was sequenced for a study of blood T cell repertoires in COVID-19. Study-level background: Donors in the United States, Italy and Spain gave samples during acute or convalescent COVID-19. The analysed material was cDNA or gDNA that came from T cells, B-cell-depleted T cells, or PBMCs.

In the study's own analysis: From reference gene primer amplification, estimates of nucleated cell counts were derived. Clones were read by immunoSEQ multiplex PCR, and TCRdb kept only the in-frame ones, dropping some. D and trimming come from the DNA, and the V and J calls and clone size come from that table. The table records about 54,000 clones, 85% of them present only once. Germline values: CDR1 GTSNPN, CDR2 SVGIG (reference sequence). This CDR3 comprises 16 residues. The V gene end was trimmed by 3 bases and the J gene end by 2 bases; junction bases not matched to a gene: 11. The sample comprised peripheral blood. This chain connects TRBV30 to TRBJ2-3, with 7 bases lining up with TRBD2. This TCR derives from a human donor in a cohort sampled during active COVID-19. The CDR3 here is CAWSVVGGRATDTQYF. The CDR3 DNA reads TGTGCCTGGAGCGTAGTAGGCGGGAGAGCCACAGATACGCAGTATTTT.